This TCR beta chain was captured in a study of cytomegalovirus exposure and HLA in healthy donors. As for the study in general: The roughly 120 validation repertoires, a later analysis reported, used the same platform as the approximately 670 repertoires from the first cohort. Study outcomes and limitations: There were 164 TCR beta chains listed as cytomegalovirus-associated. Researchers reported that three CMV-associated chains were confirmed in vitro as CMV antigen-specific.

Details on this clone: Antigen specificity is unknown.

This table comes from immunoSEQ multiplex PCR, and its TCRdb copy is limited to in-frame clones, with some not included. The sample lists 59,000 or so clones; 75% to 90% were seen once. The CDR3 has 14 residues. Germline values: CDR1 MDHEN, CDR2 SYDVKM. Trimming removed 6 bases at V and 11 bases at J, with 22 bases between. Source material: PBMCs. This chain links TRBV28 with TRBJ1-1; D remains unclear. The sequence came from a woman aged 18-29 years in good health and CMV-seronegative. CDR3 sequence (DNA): TGTGCCAGCAGCCCGAGGTTGCGGACTTACCGGGCTTTCTTT. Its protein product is CASSPRLRTYRAFF.